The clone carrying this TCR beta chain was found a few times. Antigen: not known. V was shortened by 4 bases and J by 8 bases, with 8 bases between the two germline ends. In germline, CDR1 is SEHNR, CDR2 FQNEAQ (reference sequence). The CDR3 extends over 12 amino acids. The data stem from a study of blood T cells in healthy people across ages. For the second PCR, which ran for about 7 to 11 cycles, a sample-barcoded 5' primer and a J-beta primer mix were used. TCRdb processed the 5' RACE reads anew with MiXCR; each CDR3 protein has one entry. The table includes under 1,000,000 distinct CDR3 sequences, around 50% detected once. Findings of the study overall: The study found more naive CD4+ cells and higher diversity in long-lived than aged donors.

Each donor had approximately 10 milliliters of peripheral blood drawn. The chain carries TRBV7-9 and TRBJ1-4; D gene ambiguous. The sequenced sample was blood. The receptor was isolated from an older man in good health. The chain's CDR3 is CASSSMREKLFF. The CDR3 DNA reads TGTGCCAGCAGCTCAATGAGGGAAAAACTGTTTTTT. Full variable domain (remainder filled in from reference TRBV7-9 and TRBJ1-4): DTGVSQNPRHKITKRGQNVTFRCDPISEHNRLYWYRQTLGQGPEFLTYFQNEAQLEKSRLLSDRFSAERPKGSFSTLEIQRTEQGDSAMYLCASSSMREKLFFGSGTQLSVL.